Listed below are T cell receptor beta chains from one sample, sequenced in a study of vaccination effects on CD4 cells after COVID-19. The data were produced by immunoSEQ multiplex PCR, yet TCRdb's version contains in-frame clones alone and is incomplete. The sample lists more than 40,000 clones; about 80% were seen once. Antigen specificity for these receptors is unknown. This specimen was CD4+ T cells from PBMCs cultured without peptide, taken before COVID-19 vaccination. These receptors were collected from a human donor who had a prior SARS-CoV-2 infection. Both conserved end residues are part of each CDR3. D genes are given only for firm matches. The size entry is marked missing in some rows and otherwise reads once, few, many or a size class.

D gene | J gene | clone size | V gene | CDR3 protein | CDR3 DNA
. | TRBJ1-5 | few | TRBV6-5 | CASSYTGLRSNQPQHF | TGTGCCAGCAGTTACACAGGTCTTCGATCGAATCAGCCCCAGCATTTT
. | TRBJ2-1 | . | TRBV6-5 | CASRVGLLLGNEQFF | TGTGCCAGCAGGGTGGGACTCCTCCTCGGCAATGAGCAGTTCTTC
. | TRBJ2-1 | . | TRBV7-6 | CASSLYWQQFF | TGTGCCAGCAGCTTATACTGGCAGCAGTTCTTC
TRBD1 | TRBJ1-1 | . | TRBV7-8 | CASSLGTGWVTEAFF | TGTGCCAGCAGCTTAGGGACAGGGTGGGTCACTGAAGCTTTCTTT
. | TRBJ1-2 | . | TRBV7-2 | CASSLGPGGYGYTF | TGTGCCAGCAGCTTAGGGCCGGGAGGCTATGGCTACACCTTC
. | TRBJ1-4 | . | TRBV5-1 | CASSPGVNNEKLFF | TGCGCCAGCAGCCCCGGGGTTAATAATGAAAAACTGTTTTTT
. | TRBJ1-6 | once | TRBV4-3 | CASSPRYRDLDSPLHF | TGCGCCAGCAGCCCTCGGTACAGGGACCTGGATTCACCCCTCCACTTT
TRBD1 | TRBJ2-1 | . | TRBV11-1 | CASSLWTGRNEQFF | TGTGCCAGCAGCTTATGGACAGGGAGAAATGAGCAGTTCTTC
. | TRBJ2-7 | . | TRBV20-1 | CSASSSSYEQYF | TGCAGTGCTAGTTCCAGCTCCTACGAGCAGTACTTC
. | TRBJ2-3 | once | TRBV15 | CATSSRGRTDTQYF | TGTGCCACCAGCAGTCGGGGGCGCACGGATACGCAGTATTTT
. | TRBJ1-2 | few | TRBV2 | CASSEARLYGYTF | TGTGCCAGCAGTGAAGCGCGTCTTTATGGCTACACCTTC
. | TRBJ1-1 | few | TRBV7-3 | CASSFEYNTEAFF | TGTGCCAGCAGCTTTGAGTATAACACTGAAGCTTTCTTT
. | TRBJ1-4 | . | TRBV2 | CASSEARGGVLRGNEKLFF | TGTGCCAGCAGTGAGGCCCGGGGAGGGGTCCTAAGGGGTAATGAAAAACTGTTTTTT
. | TRBJ1-6 | . | TRBV27 | CASSFLVRDSPLHF | TGTGCCAGCAGTTTCCTAGTTAGGGATTCACCCCTCCACTTT
TRBD1 | TRBJ2-5 | . | TRBV24-1 | CATSDHGTGGEPPTQYF | TGTGCCACCAGTGACCACGGGACAGGGGGCGAGCCACCCACCCAGTACTTC
TRBD2 | TRBJ2-5 | . | TRBV20-1 | CSASTSGRVPQETQYF | TGCAGTGCTAGTACTAGCGGGAGAGTTCCCCAAGAGACCCAGTACTTC
. | TRBJ2-7 | . | TRBV7-9 | CASSPTGRLIQGYF | TGTGCCAGCAGCCCCACGGGACGGTTGATACAGGGGTACTTC
. | TRBJ2-3 | once | TRBV29-1 | CSVKAASSTDTQYF | TGCAGCGTTAAGGCGGCATCATCGACAGATACGCAGTATTTT
TRBD1 | TRBJ2-2 | . | TRBV6-4 | CASSGPPGGLSGELFF | TGTGCCAGCAGTGGCCCGCCAGGGGGCCTGTCCGGGGAGCTGTTTTTT
. | TRBJ2-3 | few | TRBV5-1 | CASSAWTRKTDTQYF | TGCGCCAGCAGCGCTTGGACAAGGAAGACAGATACGCAGTATTTT
. | TRBJ2-1 | . | TRBV14 | CASSQWDASYNEQFF | TGTGCCAGCAGCCAATGGGATGCCTCCTACAATGAGCAGTTCTTC
TRBD2 | TRBJ2-7 | . | TRBV7-2 | CASSLIGGGTSYEQYF | TGTGCCAGCAGCTTAATTGGCGGGGGGACATCCTACGAGCAGTACTTC
. | TRBJ1-5 | . | TRBV13 | CASSSDLFTPQHF | TGTGCCAGCAGCTCGGATCTTTTCACGCCCCAGCATTTT
TRBD1 | TRBJ2-5 | . | TRBV5-4 | CASSRDSQETQYF | TGTGCCAGCAGCCGGGACAGTCAAGAGACCCAGTACTTC
. | TRBJ2-1 | . | TRBV5-1 | CASSLVPSVAAEQFF | TGCGCCAGCAGCTTGGTTCCGAGTGTCGCGGCTGAGCAGTTCTTC
. | TRBJ1-4 | . | TRBV19 | CASSIIFGRYNEKLFF | TGTGCCAGTAGTATTATTTTTGGGAGATATAATGAAAAACTGTTTTTT
. | TRBJ2-2 | . | TRBV9 | CASSVGTTELAGELFF | TGTGCCAGCAGCGTAGGTACAACGGAATTGGCCGGGGAGCTGTTTTTT
. | TRBJ2-7 | . | TRBV11-2 | CASSLGEAGEQYF | TGTGCCAGCAGCTTAGGGGAGGCGGGGGAGCAGTACTTC
TRBD2 | TRBJ2-3 | . | TRBV11-3 | CASSLSGAGVTTDTQYF | TGTGCCAGCAGCTTAAGTGGAGCGGGAGTTACCACAGATACGCAGTATTTT
TRBD1 | TRBJ2-7 | . | TRBV15 | CATSRTTGVGYEQYF | TGTGCCACCAGCAGAACGACAGGGGTGGGGTACGAGCAGTACTTC
. | TRBJ2-5 | . | TRBV6-2/TRBV6-3 | CASSPHVARGGDQETQYF | TGTGCCAGCAGCCCGCACGTCGCGAGAGGGGGGGACCAAGAGACCCAGTACTTC
. | TRBJ1-3 | . | TRBV2 | CASSEDLGAGNTIYF | TGTGCCAGCAGCGAAGACTTAGGGGCTGGAAACACCATATATTTT
. | TRBJ2-1 | . | TRBV5-1 | CASSLVRGSSYNEQFF | TGCGCCAGCAGCTTGGTACGAGGAAGCTCCTACAATGAGCAGTTCTTC
. | TRBJ2-2 | . | TRBV6-5 | CASSSRGGSGELFF | TGTGCCAGCAGTTCCAGGGGCGGTTCCGGGGAGCTGTTTTTT
TRBD2 | TRBJ2-5 | . | TRBV11-3 | CASSLDGLAKTETQYF | TGTGCCAGCAGCTTAGATGGACTAGCAAAGACGGAGACCCAGTACTTC
. | TRBJ1-6 | . | TRBV15 | CATSRDARTSYNSPLHF | TGTGCCACCAGCAGAGATGCCAGGACCTCCTATAATTCACCCCTCCACTTT
TRBD1 | TRBJ1-6 | . | TRBV2 | CASSENRGNNSPLHF | TGTGCCAGCAGTGAAAACAGGGGGAATAATTCACCCCTCCACTTT
TRBD1 | TRBJ2-7 | . | TRBV5-4 | CASSWTGTGYYEQYF | TGTGCCAGCAGCTGGACCGGGACAGGATACTACGAGCAGTACTTC
. | TRBJ1-2 | . | TRBV6-6 | CASRSQENYGYTF | TGTGCCAGCAGGTCACAGGAAAACTATGGCTACACCTTC
TRBD2 | TRBJ2-7 | . | TRBV2 | CASSASGGPDNSYEQYF | TGTGCCAGCAGTGCTAGCGGGGGGCCGGACAACTCCTACGAGCAGTACTTC
TRBD2 | TRBJ2-1 | few | TRBV4-1 | CASSQAARLAGYNEQFF | TGCGCCAGCAGCCAAGCCGCCCGACTAGCGGGGTACAATGAGCAGTTCTTC
TRBD1 | TRBJ2-3 | . | TRBV7-9 | CASSYRDSNLGTDTQYF | TGTGCCAGCAGCTATCGGGACAGTAATTTAGGGACAGATACGCAGTATTTT
TRBD1 | TRBJ2-3 | . | TRBV4-3 | CAAARTGHSTDTQYF | TGCGCAGCGGCAAGGACAGGCCATAGCACAGATACGCAGTATTTT
. | TRBJ1-6 | . | TRBV14 | CASRSKGSYNSPLHF | TGTGCCAGCAGGTCCAAGGGGTCCTATAATTCACCCCTCCACTTT
. | TRBJ1-2 | . | TRBV11-2 | CASSLDPRGGRYGYTF | TGTGCCAGCAGCTTAGATCCGAGAGGCGGACGCTATGGCTACACCTTC
TRBD1 | TRBJ2-7 | once | TRBV10-3 | CAISDPPGTGNSYEQYF | TGTGCCATCAGTGACCCCCCCGGGACAGGGAATTCCTACGAGCAGTACTTC
. | TRBJ2-1 | few | TRBV6-2/TRBV6-3 | CASSYLASEYNEQFF | TGTGCCAGCAGTTACTTGGCTAGCGAGTACAATGAGCAGTTCTTC
. | TRBJ1-2 | . | TRBV5-5 | CASSLVTDLGYGYTF | TGTGCCAGCAGCTTGGTGACAGACTTAGGCTATGGCTACACCTTC
. | TRBJ1-2 | . | TRBV7-3 | CASSRTGTPEGGYTF | TGTGCCAGCAGCCGAACCGGGACGCCCGAGGGTGGCTACACCTTC